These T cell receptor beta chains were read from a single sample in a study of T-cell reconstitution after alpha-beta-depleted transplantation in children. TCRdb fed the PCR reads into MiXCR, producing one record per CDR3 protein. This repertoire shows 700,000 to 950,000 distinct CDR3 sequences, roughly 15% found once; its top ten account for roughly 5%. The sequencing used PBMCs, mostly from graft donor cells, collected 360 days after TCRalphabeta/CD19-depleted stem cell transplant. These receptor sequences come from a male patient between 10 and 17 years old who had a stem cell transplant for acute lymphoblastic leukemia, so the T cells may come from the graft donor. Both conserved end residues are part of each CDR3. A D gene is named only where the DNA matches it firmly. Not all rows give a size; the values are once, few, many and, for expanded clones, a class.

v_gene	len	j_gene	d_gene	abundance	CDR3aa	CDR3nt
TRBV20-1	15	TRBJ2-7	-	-	CSARRISGTPYEQYF	TGCAGTGCTAGGCGGATTTCCGGGACGCCGTACGAGCAGTACTTC
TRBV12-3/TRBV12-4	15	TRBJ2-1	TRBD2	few	CASRETSGSYNEQFF	TGTGCCAGCAGGGAAACTAGCGGATCCTACAATGAGCAGTTCTTC
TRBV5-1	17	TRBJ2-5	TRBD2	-	CASSLVTSGDQGETQYF	TGCGCCAGCAGCTTGGTCACTAGCGGGGATCAAGGAGAGACCCAGTACTTC
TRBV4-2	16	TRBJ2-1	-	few	CASSPSKGFTYNEQFF	TGTGCCAGCAGCCCGTCTAAAGGCTTTACCTACAATGAGCAGTTCTTC
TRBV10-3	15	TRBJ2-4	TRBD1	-	CAISEPDRAQNIQYF	TGTGCCATCAGTGAGCCGGACAGGGCGCAGAACATTCAGTACTTC
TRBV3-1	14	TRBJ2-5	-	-	CASSQQVPRETQYF	TGTGCCAGCAGCCAGCAGGTCCCCCGCGAGACCCAGTACTTC
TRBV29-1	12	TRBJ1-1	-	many	CSVQNSNTEAFF	TGCAGCGTTCAAAACTCGAACACTGAAGCTTTCTTT
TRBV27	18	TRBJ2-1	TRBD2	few	CASSLTSGRVGAYNEQFF	TGTGCCAGCAGTCTAACTAGCGGGAGGGTGGGGGCCTACAATGAGCAGTTCTTC
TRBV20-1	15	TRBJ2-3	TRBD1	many	CSASAGQGVLDTQYF	TGCAGTGCTAGTGCGGGACAGGGGGTTTTAGATACGCAGTATTTT
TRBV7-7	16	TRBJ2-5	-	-	CASSLRATINQETQYF	TGTGCCAGCAGCTTACGGGCAACTATCAACCAAGAGACCCAGTACTTC
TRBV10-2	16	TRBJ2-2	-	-	CASMGVGVANTGELFF	TGCGCCAGCATGGGGGTAGGGGTTGCGAACACCGGGGAGCTGTTTTTT
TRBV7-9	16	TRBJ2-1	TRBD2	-	CASSYRGTSDYNEQFF	TGTGCCAGCAGCTATCGGGGGACTAGCGACTACAATGAGCAGTTCTTC
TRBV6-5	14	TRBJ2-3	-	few	CASSYGGRINTQYF	TGTGCCAGCAGTTACGGAGGCAGGATAAATACGCAGTATTTT
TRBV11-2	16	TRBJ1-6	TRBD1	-	CASSLQGAAYNSPLHF	TGTGCCAGCAGCTTACAGGGGGCGGCCTATAATTCACCCCTCCACTTT
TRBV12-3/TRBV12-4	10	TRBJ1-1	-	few	CATGATEAFF	TGTGCCACCGGGGCGACTGAAGCTTTCTTT
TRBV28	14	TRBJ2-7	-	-	CASSLGRKSTEQYF	TGTGCCAGCAGTTTAGGACGGAAGAGTACCGAGCAGTACTTC
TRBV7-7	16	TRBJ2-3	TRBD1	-	CASSPRTGFLPDTQYF	TGTGCCAGCAGCCCTCGGACAGGGTTCTTGCCAGATACGCAGTATTTT
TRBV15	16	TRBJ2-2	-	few	CATSRDRQGGTGELFF	TGTGCCACCAGCAGAGATCGACAGGGAGGCACCGGGGAGCTGTTTTTT
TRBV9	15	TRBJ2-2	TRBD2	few	CASSVTSGRFGELFF	TGTGCCAGCAGCGTGACTAGCGGGAGGTTCGGGGAGCTGTTTTTT
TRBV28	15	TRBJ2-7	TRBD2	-	CASSFSGSHPYEQYF	TGTGCCAGCAGTTTTAGCGGGAGCCATCCCTACGAGCAGTACTTC
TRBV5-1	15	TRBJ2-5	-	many	CASSLVAAPEETQYF	TGCGCCAGCAGCTTGGTAGCAGCCCCTGAAGAGACCCAGTACTTC
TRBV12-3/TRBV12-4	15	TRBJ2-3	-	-	CASSLGGFLTDTQYF	TGTGCCAGCAGTTTAGGGGGGTTCCTCACAGATACGCAGTATTTT
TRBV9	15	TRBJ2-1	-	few	CASSRVARPYNEQFF	TGTGCCAGCAGCCGTGTCGCACGGCCATACAATGAGCAGTTCTTC
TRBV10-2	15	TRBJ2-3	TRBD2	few	CASTGLAASTDTQYF	TGCGCCAGCACAGGACTAGCGGCTAGCACAGATACGCAGTATTTT
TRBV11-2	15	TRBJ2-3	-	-	CASSSREALTDTQYF	TGTGCCAGCAGCTCCAGGGAGGCACTAACAGATACGCAGTATTTT
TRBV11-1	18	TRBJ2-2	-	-	CASSLGQVLAANTGELFF	TGTGCCAGCAGCTTAGGCCAGGTGTTAGCGGCGAACACCGGGGAGCTGTTTTTT
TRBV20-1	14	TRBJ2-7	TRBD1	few	CSAAGTGGAYEQYF	TGCAGTGCAGCCGGGACAGGGGGCGCGTACGAGCAGTACTTC
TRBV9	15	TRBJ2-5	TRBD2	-	CASGLAGAGKETQYF	TGTGCCAGCGGACTAGCGGGAGCGGGGAAAGAGACCCAGTACTTC
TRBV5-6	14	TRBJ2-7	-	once	CASSMSGRRYEQYF	TGTGCCAGCAGCATGAGCGGGCGAAGGTACGAGCAGTACTTC
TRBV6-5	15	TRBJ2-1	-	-	CASSYRGPASNEQFF	TGTGCCAGCAGTTACAGGGGACCAGCGAGTAATGAGCAGTTCTTC
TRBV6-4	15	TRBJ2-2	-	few	CASSDSSGGTGELFF	TGTGCCAGCAGTGACTCCAGCGGAGGGACCGGGGAGCTGTTTTTT